The next 12 T cell receptor beta chains were all read from a single sample in a study of regulatory T cells in long-lasting Graves disease. Sample time point: newly diagnosed GD, antithyroid drugs for less than 3 months. RNA isolated from PBMCs was used to make the TCR library. The authors built TCR beta libraries using iRepertoire HTBI primers and Arm-PCR of CDR3 regions. TCRdb fed the multiplex PCR reads into MiXCR, producing one record per CDR3 protein. Here the sample spans over 200,000 distinct CDR3 sequences, approximately 20% being singletons. These data are also associated with another study on T cells in Graves' hyperthyroidism and ophthalmopathy.

Source: peripheral blood mononuclear cells (PBMCs), taken at new diagnosis, from a patient treated with antithyroid drugs. These receptors were taken from a woman in her thirties with Graves disease.

The sample holds many counts of this clonotype. The genes are TRBV3-1 and TRBJ1-1, with TRBD1 matching 7 bases. V shed 6 bases and J 8 bases; nucleotides not matched to a gene: 9. The germline gives CDR1 LGHDT, CDR2 YNNKEL (reference sequence). The CDR3 is 13 residues long. CDR3 in DNA: TGTGCCAGCAGACCAAACCAGGGGGTAGAAGCTTTCTTT. The encoded protein is CASRPNQGVEAFF.

About this clonotype itself: A far larger clone is only one base removed, so a read error is likely. The V and J genes are TRBV6-2 or TRBV6-3 and TRBJ1-2, with TRBD1 as a possible D gene (5 bases). The CDR3 has 13 residues. CDR1 is MNHEY, CDR2 SVGEGT, per germline. Trimming cost V 8 bases and J 10 bases, with 20 bases left between them. CDR3 sequence reads: CASRVTRGSDYTF. CDR3 nucleotide sequence: TGTGCCAGCCGCGTCACACGGGGGAGTGACTACACCTTC.

In its sample, this clonotype was seen many times. This chain connects TRBV20-1 to TRBJ1-1, with 9 bases fitting TRBD1. The CDR3 is made up of 14 amino acids. Germline assignment: CDR1 DFQATT and CDR2 SNEGSKA (reference sequence). The V segment lost 4 bases and the J segment 3 bases; nucleotides outside the gene matches: 6. The CDR3 sequence: CSATHRGLYTEAFF. In nucleotides, the CDR3 is TGCAGTGCTACTCACAGGGGGCTTTACACTGAAGCTTTCTTT.

As concerns this clonotype: The final CDR3 position lacks the conserved phenylalanine or tryptophan, pointing to a likely read error. The chain recombines TRBV11-2 with TRBJ1-1, with a tentative D call TRBD1 (6 bases). Trimming pared 5 bases from V and 1 base from J, leaving 8 bases between. The CDR3 is made up of 13 amino acids. Germline CDR1 and CDR2: SGHAT and FQNNGV. Here the CDR3 reads CASSADRNTEAFP. DNA for the CDR3: TGTGCCAGCAGCGCGGACAGGAACACTGAAGCTTTCCCT.

This clonotype was picked up many times. The rearrangement uses TRBV5-4 and TRBJ1-5; weak D call: TRBD1 (5 bases). This CDR3 has 15 residues. Trimming cost V 2 bases and J 1 base, with 10 bases left between them. CDR1 is SGHNT, CDR2 YYREEE, per germline (reference sequence). CDR3 protein: CASSFGGRSNQPQHF. CDR3 coding DNA: TGTGCCAGCAGCTTCGGGGGACGGAGCAATCAGCCCCAGCATTTT.

This clonotype was found many times. The chain has TRBV12-3 or TRBV12-4 and TRBJ2-1, with 10 bases lining up with TRBD1. This CDR3 has 15 residues. Trimming removed 6 bases from V and 5 bases from J; junction bases left unmatched: 7. CDR3 sequence: CASRPGTGVNNEQFF. In DNA form, the CDR3 reads TGTGCCAGCAGGCCCGGGACAGGGGTTAACAATGAGCAGTTCTTC.

This sequence joins TRBV4-1 and TRBJ1-5; D ambiguous. V lost 2 bases and J 3 bases, leaving 14 bases between the germline ends. Germline V gives CDR1 MGHRA, CDR2 YSYEKL. This CDR3 spans 16 amino acids. The CDR3 bases are TGCGCCAGCAGCCAATCCGCCACAGCGTTCAATCAGCCCCAGCATTTT. This translates into CASSQSATAFNQPQHF.

This clonotype was observed many times. The CDR3 spells CSARVDSNQPQHF. The CDR3 nucleotides read TGCAGTGCTAGAGTGGATAGCAATCAGCCCCAGCATTTT. The chain links TRBV20-1 to TRBJ1-5; no clear D. There are 13 residues in the CDR3. Trimming took off 1 base at V and 0 bases at J, with 4 bases between the two ends. Per germline, CDR1 DFQATT and CDR2 SNEGSKA (reference sequence).

The rearrangement uses TRBV5-5 and TRBJ1-3; D uncertain. CDR1 is SGHKS, CDR2 YYEKEE, per germline (reference sequence). V was shortened by 0 bases and J by 4 bases, with 11 bases between the two germline ends. CDR3 size: 15 residues. DNA for the CDR3: TGTGCCAGCAGCTTGGCCCCGGGGAAGGGAAACACCATATATTTT. Residues: CASSLAPGKGNTIYF.

This clonotype was seen a handful of times. The rearrangement uses TRBV7-2 and TRBJ1-5; D is unresolved. The CDR3 runs to 15 residues. V shed 5 bases and J shed 6 bases, with 17 bases lying between them. Germline CDR1 reads SGHTA; CDR2 reads FQGNSA. CDR3 region: CASSRGPHAIQPQHF. For the CDR3, the DNA is TGTGCCAGCAGCCGCGGGCCCCACGCCATTCAGCCCCAGCATTTT.

CDR3 residues: CASSLRGTAGQGSYEQYF. For the CDR3, the DNA is TGTGCCAGCAGCTTACGAGGGACGGCGGGACAGGGCTCCTACGAGCAGTACTTC. The V and J genes are TRBV11-2 and TRBJ2-7; 9 bases are a match to TRBD1. The CDR3 spans 18 residues. Trimming removed 2 bases from V and 0 bases from J; junction bases left unmatched: 11. Germline V gives CDR1 SGHAT, CDR2 FQNNGV.

This clonotype was recorded at least ten times. This chain uses TRBV5-8 with TRBJ1-1; 8 bases are a match to TRBD1. CDR3 length: 16 residues. Germline CDR1 SGHTS, CDR2 YDEGEE. With 2 bases clipped from V and 3 bases from J, the junction kept 9 bases outside the gene matches. In nucleotides, the CDR3 is TGTGCCAGCAGCTTCTTCCTCAGGGGGCAAGACACTGAAGCTTTCTTT. This encodes CASSFFLRGQDTEAFF. Complete variable domain (other parts from reference TRBV5-8 and TRBJ1-1): EAGVTQSPTHLIKTRGQQATLRCSPISGHTSVYWYQQALGLGLQFLLWYDEGEERNRGNFPPRFSGRQFPNYSSELNVNALELEDSALYLCASSFFLRGQDTEAFFGQGTRLTVV.